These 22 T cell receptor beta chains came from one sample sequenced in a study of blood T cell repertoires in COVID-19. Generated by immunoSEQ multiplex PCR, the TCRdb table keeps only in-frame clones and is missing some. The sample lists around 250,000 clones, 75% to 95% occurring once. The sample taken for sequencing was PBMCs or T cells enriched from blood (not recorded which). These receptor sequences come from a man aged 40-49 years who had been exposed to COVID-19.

Written as DNA, the CDR3 is TGTGCCAGCAGCCAAGCCTTGGGCAGGGGCTCGATTGAAGCTTTCTTT. It encodes CASSQALGRGSIEAFF. V usage is TRBV14 and J usage is TRBJ1-1, with a possible D match to TRBD1 (6 bases). CDR1 is SGHDN, CDR2 FVKESK, per germline. Deletions cut 1 base from V and 7 bases from J, with 19 bases between. This CDR3 has 16 amino acids.

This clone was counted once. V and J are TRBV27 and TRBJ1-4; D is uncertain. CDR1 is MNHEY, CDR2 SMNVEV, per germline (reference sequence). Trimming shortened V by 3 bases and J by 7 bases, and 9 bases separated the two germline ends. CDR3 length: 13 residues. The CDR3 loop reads CASSFYSGEKLFF. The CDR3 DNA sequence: TGTGCCAGCAGTTTTTACTCAGGTGAAAAACTGTTTTTT.

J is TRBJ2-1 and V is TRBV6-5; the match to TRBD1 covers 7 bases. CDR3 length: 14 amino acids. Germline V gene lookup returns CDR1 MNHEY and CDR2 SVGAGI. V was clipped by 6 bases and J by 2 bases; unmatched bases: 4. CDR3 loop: CASRTGTTYNEQFF. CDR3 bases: TGTGCCAGCAGGACAGGGACCACCTACAATGAGCAGTTCTTC.

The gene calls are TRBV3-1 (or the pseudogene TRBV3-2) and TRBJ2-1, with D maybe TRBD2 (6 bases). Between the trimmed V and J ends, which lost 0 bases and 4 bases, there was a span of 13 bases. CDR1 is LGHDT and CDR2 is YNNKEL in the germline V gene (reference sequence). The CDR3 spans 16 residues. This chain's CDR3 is CASSQDQTSGYNEQFF. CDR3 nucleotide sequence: TGTGCCAGCAGCCAAGATCAGACTAGTGGGTACAATGAGCAGTTCTTC.

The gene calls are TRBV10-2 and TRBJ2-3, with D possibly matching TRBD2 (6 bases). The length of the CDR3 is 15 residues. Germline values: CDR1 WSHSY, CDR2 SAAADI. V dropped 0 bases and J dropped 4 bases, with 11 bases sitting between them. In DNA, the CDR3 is TGCGCCAGCAGTGAGTCGCTAGCGAGTCCAGATACGCAGTATTTT. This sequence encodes CASSESLASPDTQYF.

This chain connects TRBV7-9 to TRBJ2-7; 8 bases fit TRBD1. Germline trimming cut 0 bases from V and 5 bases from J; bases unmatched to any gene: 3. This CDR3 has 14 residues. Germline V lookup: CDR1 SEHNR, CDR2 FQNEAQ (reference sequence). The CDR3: CASSLAPGGNEQYF. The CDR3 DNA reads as TGTGCCAGCAGCTTAGCGCCAGGGGGCAACGAGCAGTACTTC.

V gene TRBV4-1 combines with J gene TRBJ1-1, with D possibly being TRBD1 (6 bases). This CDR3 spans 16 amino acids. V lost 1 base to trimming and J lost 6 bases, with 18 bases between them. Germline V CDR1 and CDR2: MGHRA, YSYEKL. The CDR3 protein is CASSQVIAGGAAEAFF. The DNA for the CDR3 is TGCGCCAGCAGCCAAGTTATCGCCGGGGGGGCCGCTGAAGCTTTCTTT.

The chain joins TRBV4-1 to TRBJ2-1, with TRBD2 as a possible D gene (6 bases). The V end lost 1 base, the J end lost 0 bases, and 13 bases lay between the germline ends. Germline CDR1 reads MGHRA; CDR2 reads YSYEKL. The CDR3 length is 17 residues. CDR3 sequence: CASSQGAGGFSYNEQFF. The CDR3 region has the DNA TGCGCCAGCAGCCAAGGAGCGGGCGGGTTCTCCTACAATGAGCAGTTCTTC.

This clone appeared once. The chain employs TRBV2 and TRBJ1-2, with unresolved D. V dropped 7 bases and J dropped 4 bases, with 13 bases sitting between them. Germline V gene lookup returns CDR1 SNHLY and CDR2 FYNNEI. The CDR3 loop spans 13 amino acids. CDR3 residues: CASTPLESYGYTF. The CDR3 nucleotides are TGTGCCAGCACTCCCCTAGAGAGCTATGGCTACACCTTC.

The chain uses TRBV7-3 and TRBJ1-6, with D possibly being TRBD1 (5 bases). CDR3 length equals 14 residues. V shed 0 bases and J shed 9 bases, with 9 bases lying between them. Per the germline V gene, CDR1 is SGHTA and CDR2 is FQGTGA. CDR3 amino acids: CASSLTGGSSPLHF. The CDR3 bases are TGTGCCAGCAGCTTAACGGGGGGGAGTTCACCCCTCCACTTT.

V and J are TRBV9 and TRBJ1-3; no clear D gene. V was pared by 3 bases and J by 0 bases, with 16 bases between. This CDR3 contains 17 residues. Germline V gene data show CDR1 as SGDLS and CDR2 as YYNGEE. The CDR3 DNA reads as TGTGCCAGCAGCGCGAGCCATAATTTAGCCTCTGGAAACACCATATATTTT. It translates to CASSASHNLASGNTIYF. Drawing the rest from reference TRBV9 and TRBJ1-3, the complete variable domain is DSGVTQTPKHLITATGQRVTLRCSPRSGDLSVYWYQQSLDQGLQFLIQYYNGEERAKGNILERFSAQQFPDLHSELNLSSLELGDSALYFCASSASHNLASGNTIYFGEGSWLTVV.

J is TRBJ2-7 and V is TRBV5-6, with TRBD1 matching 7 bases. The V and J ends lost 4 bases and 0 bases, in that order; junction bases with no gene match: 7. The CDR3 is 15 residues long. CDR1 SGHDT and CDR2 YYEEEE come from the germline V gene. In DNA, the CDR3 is TGTGCCAGCAGCCGAGGGACAGTGAGCTCCTACGAGCAGTACTTC. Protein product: CASSRGTVSSYEQYF. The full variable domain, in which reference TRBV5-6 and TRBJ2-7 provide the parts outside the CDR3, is DAGVTQSPTHLIKTRGQQVTLRCSPKSGHDTVSWYQQALGQGPQFIFQYYEEEERQRGNFPDRFSGHQFPNYSSELNVNALLLGDSALYLCASSRGTVSSYEQYFGPGTRLTVT.

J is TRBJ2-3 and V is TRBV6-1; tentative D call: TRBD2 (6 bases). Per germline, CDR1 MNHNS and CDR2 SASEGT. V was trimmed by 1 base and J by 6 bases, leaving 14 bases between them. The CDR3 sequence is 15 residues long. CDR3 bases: TGTGCCAGCAGTGAAGGGGGGGTTCGAGCGGATACGCAGTATTTT. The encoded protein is CASSEGGVRADTQYF.

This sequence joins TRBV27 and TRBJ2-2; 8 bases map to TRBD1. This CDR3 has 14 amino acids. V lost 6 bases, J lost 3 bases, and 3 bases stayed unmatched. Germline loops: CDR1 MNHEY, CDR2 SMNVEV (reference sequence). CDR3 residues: CASSQGAHTGELFF. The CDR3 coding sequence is TGTGCCAGCAGCCAGGGGGCGCACACCGGGGAGCTGTTTTTT.

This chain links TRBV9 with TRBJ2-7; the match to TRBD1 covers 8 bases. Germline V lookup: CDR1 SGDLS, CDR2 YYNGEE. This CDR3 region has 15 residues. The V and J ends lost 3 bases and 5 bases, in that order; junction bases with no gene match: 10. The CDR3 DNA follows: TGTGCCAGCAGCGCCGACAGGGGACCCCCCCACGAGCAGTACTTC. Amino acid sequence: CASSADRGPPHEQYF.

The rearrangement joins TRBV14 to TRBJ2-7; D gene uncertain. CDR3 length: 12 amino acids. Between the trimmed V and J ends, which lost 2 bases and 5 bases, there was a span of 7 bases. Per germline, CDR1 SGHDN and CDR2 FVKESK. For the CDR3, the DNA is TGTGCCAGCAGCCAAAGCCTACACGAGCAGTACTTC. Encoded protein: CASSQSLHEQYF. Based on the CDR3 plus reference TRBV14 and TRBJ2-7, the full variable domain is EAGVTQFPSHSVIEKGQTVTLRCDPISGHDNLYWYRRVMGKEIKFLLHFVKESKQDESGMPNNRFLAERTGGTYSTLKVQPAELEDSGVYFCASSQSLHEQYFGPGTRLTVT.

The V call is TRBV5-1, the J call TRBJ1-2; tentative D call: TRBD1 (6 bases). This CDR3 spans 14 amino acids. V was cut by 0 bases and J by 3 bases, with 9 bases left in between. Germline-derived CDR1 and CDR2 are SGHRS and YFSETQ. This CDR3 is CASSLGGRDYGYTF. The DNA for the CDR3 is TGCGCCAGCAGCTTGGGGGGGCGCGACTATGGCTACACCTTC.

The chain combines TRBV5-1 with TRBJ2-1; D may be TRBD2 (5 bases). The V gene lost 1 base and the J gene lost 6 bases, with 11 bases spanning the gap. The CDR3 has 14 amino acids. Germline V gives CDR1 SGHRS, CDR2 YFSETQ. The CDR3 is CASSLSAASNEQFF. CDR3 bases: TGCGCCAGCAGCTTGTCAGCGGCTAGCAATGAGCAGTTCTTC.

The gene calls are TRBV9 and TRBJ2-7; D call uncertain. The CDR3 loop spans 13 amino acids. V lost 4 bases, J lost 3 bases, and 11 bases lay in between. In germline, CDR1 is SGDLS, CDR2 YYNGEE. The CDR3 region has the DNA TGTGCCAGCAGCTCCAATTACGGCTACGAGCAGTACTTC. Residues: CASSSNYGYEQYF.

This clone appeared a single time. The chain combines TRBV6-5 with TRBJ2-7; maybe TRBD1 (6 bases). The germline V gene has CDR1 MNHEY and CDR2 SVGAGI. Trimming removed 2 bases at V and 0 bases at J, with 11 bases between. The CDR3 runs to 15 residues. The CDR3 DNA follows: TGTGCCAGCAGTTACACCGTAGGGGGCTCCTACGAGCAGTACTTC. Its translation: CASSYTVGGSYEQYF.

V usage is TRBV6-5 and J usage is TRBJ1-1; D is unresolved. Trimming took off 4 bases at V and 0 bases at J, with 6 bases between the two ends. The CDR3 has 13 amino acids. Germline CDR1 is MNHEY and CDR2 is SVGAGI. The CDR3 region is CASSSYLNTEAFF. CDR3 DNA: TGTGCCAGCAGTTCCTACCTGAACACTGAAGCTTTCTTT.

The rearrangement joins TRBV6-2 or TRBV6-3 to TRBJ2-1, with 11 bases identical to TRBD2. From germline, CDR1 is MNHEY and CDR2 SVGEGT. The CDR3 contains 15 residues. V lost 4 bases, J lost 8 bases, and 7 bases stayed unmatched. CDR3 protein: CASSSLAGGYYEQFF. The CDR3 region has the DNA TGTGCCAGCAGTTCATTAGCGGGAGGGTACTATGAGCAGTTCTTC.